Listed here are 26 T cell receptor beta chains from one sample, sequenced in a study of cytomegalovirus exposure and HLA in healthy donors. Primers included in the PCR were 60 Vbeta and 13 Jbeta primers. Clones were sequenced by immunoSEQ multiplex PCR, and TCRdb holds only the in-frame ones, with some missing. The table has 200,000 or so clones, around 83% seen once. Sequencing was done on a sample of PBMCs. These receptors were obtained from a girl aged 5 to 17 in good health and CMV-seronegative.

The sample holds a few counts of this clone. This chain connects TRBV27 to TRBJ1-6; weak D call: TRBD1 (5 bases). Trimming removed 5 bases from V and 5 bases from J, with 10 bases in between. CDR1 MNHEY and CDR2 SMNVEV come from the germline V gene (reference sequence). The CDR3 spans 14 residues. CDR3 in amino acids: CASSPQENNSPLHF. The CDR3 region has the DNA TGTGCCAGCAGTCCACAGGAAAATAATTCACCCCTCCACTTT.

This rearrangement joins TRBV5-1 to TRBJ2-3; 10 positions agree with TRBD2. The germline V gene has CDR1 SGHRS and CDR2 YFSETQ. The CDR3 contains 16 residues. The V segment lost 2 bases and the J segment 6 bases; nucleotides outside the gene matches: 9. This CDR3 is CASSFVTSGTPDTQYF. Here the CDR3 DNA reads TGCGCCAGCAGCTTCGTAACTAGCGGGACCCCGGATACGCAGTATTTT.

The V gene is TRBV28, the J gene TRBJ2-5, with TRBD1 matching 7 bases. Trimming at V came to 5 bases and at J to 3 bases, leaving 3 bases not matched to a gene. Germline V CDR1 and CDR2: MDHEN, SYDVKM. The CDR3 consists of 13 residues. The CDR3 DNA follows: TGTGCCAGCAGTCATACAGGGGAAGAGACCCAGTACTTC. Amino acids: CASSHTGEETQYF.

The V and J genes are TRBV11-2 and TRBJ1-5; 8 bases align to TRBD1. The ends lost 4 bases at V and 1 base at J; junction bases unmatched: 6. Germline CDR1 reads SGHAT; CDR2 reads FQNNGV. The CDR3 runs to 16 residues. This CDR3 reads CASSSGQGDSNQPQHF. As DNA, the CDR3 is TGTGCCAGCAGCTCCGGACAGGGCGACAGCAATCAGCCCCAGCATTTT.

The V call is TRBV4-1, the J call TRBJ1-5; 10 bases align to TRBD1. In germline, CDR1 is MGHRA, CDR2 YSYEKL. This CDR3 is 15 amino acids long. The ends lost 4 bases at V and 5 bases at J; junction bases unmatched: 5. In DNA, the CDR3 is TGCGCCAGCAGCCCTTCCGGGACAGGGGATCAGCCCCAGCATTTT. This translates into CASSPSGTGDQPQHF.

The chain has TRBV4-3 and TRBJ2-1, with 7 nucleotides matching TRBD2. Germline V gene sequence: CDR1 LGHNA, CDR2 YSLEER. This CDR3 is 17 amino acids long. V was pared by 0 bases and J by 6 bases, with 11 bases of the junction left unmatched. CDR3 in amino acids: CASSQDQAGLNRNEQFF. CDR3 bases: TGCGCCAGCAGCCAAGATCAAGCGGGACTAAACCGCAATGAGCAGTTCTTC.

This clone was detected a few times. The chain links TRBV19 to TRBJ1-1; TRBD1 aligns across 7 bases. Germline CDR1 and CDR2: LNHDA and SQIVND (reference sequence). This CDR3 contains 12 residues. V shed 9 bases, J shed 5 bases, and the junction held 6 bases outside the gene matches. The CDR3 reads CASRTGDTEAFF. CDR3 DNA sequence: TGTGCCAGCCGAACAGGGGATACTGAAGCTTTCTTT.

The chain is built from TRBV4-2 and TRBJ1-2; D uncertain. There are 15 residues in the CDR3. Germline V CDR1 and CDR2: LGHNA, YNFKEQ. Trimming left V 1 base short and J 4 bases short, with 13 bases between. The CDR3 region is CASSQGHSSSYGYTF. Written as DNA, the CDR3 is TGTGCCAGCAGCCAAGGACATTCATCGAGCTATGGCTACACCTTC.

V gene TRBV19 combines with J gene TRBJ1-5; D remains ambiguous. The germline V gene has CDR1 LNHDA and CDR2 SQIVND (reference sequence). With 6 bases removed from V and 2 bases from J, the gap between germline ends came to 8 bases. The CDR3 length is 13 residues. The CDR3 DNA reads as TGTGCCAGTAGCGGAGTGGGCAATCAGCCCCAGCATTTT. It is translated as CASSGVGNQPQHF.

The chain carries TRBV11-1 and TRBJ2-1; 7 positions match TRBD1. V gave up 1 base and J gave up 3 bases; unmatched junction bases: 6. The CDR3 runs 16 residues. Germline V gene lookup returns CDR1 SGHAT and CDR2 FQDESV (reference sequence). The CDR3 spells CASSLERGLYYNEQFF. CDR3 in DNA: TGTGCCAGCAGCTTAGAGAGGGGGCTGTACTACAATGAGCAGTTCTTC.

The rearrangement links TRBV28 to TRBJ2-5, with 10 bases matching TRBD2. The J call may not be correct, given that the DNA end is closer to TRBJ2-7. The CDR3 has 17 amino acids. The germline V gene has CDR1 MDHEN and CDR2 SYDVKM. For the CDR3, the DNA is TGTGCCAGCAGGACCTTTGAGGAGGTTACTAGCGGGAACGAGCAGTACTTC. Translation gives CASRTFEEVTSGNEQYF.

The CDR3 sequence: CACQAGLAAYNEQFF. The CDR3, as DNA: TGTGCCTGTCAAGCTGGACTAGCGGCCTACAATGAGCAGTTCTTC. The chain employs TRBV30 and TRBJ2-1, with 10 bases matching TRBD2. Germline loops: CDR1 GTSNPN, CDR2 SVGIG (reference sequence). The CDR3 is made up of 15 amino acids. J gave up 2 bases and V 6 bases, and 7 bases lay outside the gene matches.

The chain recombines TRBV28 with TRBJ2-5; the D gene is possibly TRBD1 (6 bases). The CDR3 is made up of 14 amino acids. Per germline, CDR1 MDHEN and CDR2 SYDVKM. Trimming stripped 1 base from V and 6 bases from J, with 12 bases between. DNA of the CDR3: TGTGCCAGCAGTTTATTTGGGGGCTTGAAGACCCAGTACTTC. Translating gives CASSLFGGLKTQYF.

The chain uses TRBV5-1 and TRBJ2-7; maybe TRBD2 (6 bases). With 0 bases removed from V and 3 bases from J, the gap between germline ends came to 19 bases. The CDR3 is 17 residues long. Per the germline V gene, CDR1 is SGHRS and CDR2 is YFSETQ. The CDR3 spells CASSLGPTGTAIYEQYF. The DNA of the CDR3 is TGCGCCAGCAGCTTGGGACCCACCGGGACTGCGATCTACGAGCAGTACTTC.

This clone was recorded a few times. V usage is TRBV28 and J usage is TRBJ1-2, with 7 positions matching TRBD1. With 7 bases clipped from V and 5 bases from J, the junction kept 10 bases outside the gene matches. The CDR3 is 14 residues long. Per the germline V gene, CDR1 is MDHEN and CDR2 is SYDVKM. In DNA form, the CDR3 reads TGTGCCAGCACCTCGACAGGGCTATTTTATGGCTACACCTTC. This translates into CASTSTGLFYGYTF.

This clone has just a few counts. This chain links TRBV15 with TRBJ1-5; no clear D. Germline CDR1 LNHNV, CDR2 YYDKDF (reference sequence). Trimming pared 0 bases from V and 6 bases from J, leaving 3 bases between. The CDR3 totals 12 residues. CDR3 sequence (DNA): TGTGCCACCAGCAGAGATAGTCAGCCCCAGCATTTT. Translated, it gives CATSRDSQPQHF.

This chain connects TRBV7-9 to TRBJ2-6, with a weak D call TRBD2 (5 bases). Germline CDR1 SEHNR, CDR2 FQNEAQ (reference sequence). V lost 11 bases and J lost 0, with 17 bases in between. This CDR3 is built from 16 residues. CDR3 residues: CAATGIPDSGANVLTF. The CDR3 DNA reads as TGTGCCGCAACGGGGATCCCTGACTCTGGGGCCAACGTCCTGACTTTC.

The rearrangement joins TRBV5-5 to TRBJ1-2; weak D call: TRBD1 (5 bases). CDR3 length equals 13 residues. Germline CDR1 is SGHKS and CDR2 is YYEKEE (reference sequence). Trimming left V 4 bases short and J 3 bases short, with 10 bases between. The CDR3 nucleotides are TGTGCCAGCAGCGAGACAGACCACTATGGCTACACCTTC. Protein: CASSETDHYGYTF.

The chain carries TRBV5-8 and TRBJ1-1; D is unclear. This CDR3 has 14 residues. Germline V gene sequence: CDR1 SGHTS, CDR2 YDEGEE. Trimming took 4 bases from V and 4 from J, leaving 14 bases between them. The DNA of the CDR3 is TGTGCCAGCAGCCTCCCCTGGGAGGGCACTGAAGCTTTCTTT. Residues: CASSLPWEGTEAFF.

The chain combines TRBV7-2 with TRBJ2-7, with 9 bases that match TRBD1. V lost 3 bases to trimming and J lost 2 bases; unmatched junction nucleotides: 2. Germline assignment: CDR1 SGHTA and CDR2 FQGNSA. The CDR3 length is 14 residues. The CDR3 loop is CASSFRDRAYEQYF. In DNA form, the CDR3 reads TGTGCCAGCAGCTTCCGGGACAGGGCCTACGAGCAGTACTTC.

The V call is TRBV19, the J call TRBJ1-3; D is perhaps TRBD1 (6 bases). V lost 4 bases, J lost 1 base, and 17 bases lay in between. Germline CDR1 and CDR2: LNHDA and SQIVND (reference sequence). The length of the CDR3 is 17 residues. CDR3 residues: CASSSPGQPESGNTIYF. For the CDR3, the DNA is TGTGCCAGTAGTAGTCCAGGACAGCCGGAGTCTGGAAACACCATATATTTT.

A word on this clone: The sample contains more than one DNA sequence encoding this CDR3. The J gene is TRBJ2-7, the V gene TRBV29-1; D gene ambiguous. Germline-derived CDR1 and CDR2 are SQVTM and ANQGSEA. Trimming cost V 4 bases and J 2 bases, with 6 bases left between them. There are 11 residues in the CDR3. The DNA for the CDR3 is TGCAGCGTTGGCGGCGCCTACGAGCAGTACTTC. Its protein product is CSVGGAYEQYF.

The rearrangement links TRBV28 to TRBJ2-3, with D unclear. Between the trimmed V and J ends, which lost 7 bases and 7 bases, there was a span of 15 bases. The CDR3 loop spans 13 amino acids. Germline-derived CDR1 and CDR2 are MDHEN and SYDVKM. For the CDR3, the DNA is TGTGCCAGCACCTCCAGGTTGCCAAATACGCAGTATTTT. Translated, it gives CASTSRLPNTQYF.

The chain has TRBV25-1 and TRBJ2-2; TRBD1 matches at 11 bases. Germline CDR1 MGHDK, CDR2 SYGVNS. Germline trimming cut 7 bases from V and 6 bases from J; bases unmatched to any gene: 10. There are 16 residues in the CDR3. In DNA, the CDR3 is TGTGCCAGCAACCTACTACCGGGACAGGGGGCCGGGGAGCTGTTTTTT. As protein: CASNLLPGQGAGELFF.

The chain couples TRBV30 to TRBJ1-1; unclear D gene. The CDR3 sequence is 13 residues long. The V and J ends lost 0 bases and 0 bases respectively, with 5 bases between them. CDR1 is GTSNPN, CDR2 SVGIG, per germline (reference sequence). CDR3 sequence: CAWSVQMNTEAFF. The CDR3 bases are TGTGCCTGGAGTGTCCAAATGAACACTGAAGCTTTCTTT.

The J gene is TRBJ2-1, the V gene TRBV4-1, with 8 bases identical to TRBD2. V lost 4 bases and J lost 8; bases outside the gene matches: 7. In germline, CDR1 is MGHRA, CDR2 YSYEKL. The CDR3 has 14 amino acids. DNA of the CDR3: TGCGCCAGCAGCCCGGGAGGGTTCGGGGATGAGCAGTTCTTC. This gives the protein CASSPGGFGDEQFF.